One and the same sample provided the 7 T cell receptor beta chains below, sequenced in a study of blood T cell repertoires in COVID-19. Profiled with immunoSEQ multiplex PCR; TCRdb holds only in-frame clones, not every one. The sample has a few hundred thousand clones, about nine tenths seen once. Input material: PBMCs or T cells enriched from blood (not recorded which). Receptors were obtained from a man aged 25 to 40 who had recovered from COVID-19.

The V and J genes are TRBV7-2 and TRBJ2-5; tentative D call: TRBD2 (6 bases). V shed 3 bases and J shed 2 bases, with 13 bases lying between them. The CDR3 is 15 residues long. Looked up from germline, CDR1 is SGHTA and CDR2 is FQGNSA. The CDR3 here is CASSFVRLAQETQYF. DNA of the CDR3: TGTGCCAGCAGCTTCGTACGTCTAGCGCAAGAGACCCAGTACTTC.

The rearrangement uses TRBV27 and TRBJ1-2, with D possibly being TRBD1 (5 bases). The CDR3 spans 12 residues. Germline loops: CDR1 MNHEY, CDR2 SMNVEV (reference sequence). V lost 6 bases, J lost 0 bases, and 5 bases lay in between. CDR3 sequence: CASRTANYGYTF. CDR3 sequence (DNA): TGTGCCAGCAGGACAGCTAACTATGGCTACACCTTC.

The chain links TRBV19 to TRBJ2-2; D is unresolved. This CDR3 region has 14 residues. CDR1 is LNHDA and CDR2 is SQIVND in the germline V gene (reference sequence). Trimming removed 4 bases at V and 0 bases at J, with 6 bases between. The DNA of the CDR3 is TGTGCCAGTAGTAAACAGCCGAACACCGGGGAGCTGTTTTTT. Protein sequence: CASSKQPNTGELFF.

This chain links TRBV2 with TRBJ2-2; weak D call: TRBD1 (6 bases). CDR1 and CDR2 from the germline V gene are SNHLY and FYNNEI. This CDR3 has 14 residues. V lost 5 bases to trimming and J lost 5 bases, with 12 bases between them. CDR3 sequence (DNA): TGTGCCAGCAGTTACACACAGGGTACCGGGGAGCTGTTTTTT. This gives the protein CASSYTQGTGELFF. Full variable domain (outside the CDR3, taken from reference TRBV2 and TRBJ2-2): EPEVTQTPSHQVTQMGQEVILRCVPISNHLYFYWYRQILGQKVEFLVSFYNNEISEKSEIFDDQFSVERPDGSNFTLKIRSTKLEDSAMYFCASSYTQGTGELFFGEGSRLTVL.

J is TRBJ1-6 and V is TRBV25-1; D remains unclear. The CDR3 is made up of 15 amino acids. V lost 4 bases and J lost 4, with 11 bases in between. Germline CDR1 MGHDK, CDR2 SYGVNS. Here the CDR3 reads CASSGGLSYNSPLHF. The CDR3 DNA is TGTGCCAGCAGTGGCGGGCTTTCTTATAATTCACCCCTCCACTTT.

This clone was recorded a few times. This rearrangement joins TRBV19 to TRBJ2-7; tentatively, D is TRBD1 (5 bases). Germline V gives CDR1 LNHDA, CDR2 SQIVND (reference sequence). The CDR3 loop spans 15 amino acids. V dropped 6 bases and J dropped 0 bases, with 15 bases sitting between them. The CDR3 bases are TGTGCCAGTAGCCCGACAGAACTCCCCTCCTACGAGCAGTACTTC. As protein: CASSPTELPSYEQYF. Based on the CDR3 plus reference TRBV19 and TRBJ2-7, the full variable domain is DGGITQSPKYLFRKEGQNVTLSCEQNLNHDAMYWYRQDPGQGLRLIYYSQIVNDFQKGDIAEGYSVSREKKESFPLTVTSAQKNPTAFYLCASSPTELPSYEQYFGPGTRLTVT.

The V call is TRBV7-2, the J call TRBJ2-1, with 12 bases fitting TRBD2. V gave up 5 bases and J gave up 7 bases; unmatched junction bases: 9. Germline V lookup: CDR1 SGHTA, CDR2 FQGNSA. The CDR3 loop spans 16 amino acids. The CDR3 DNA is TGTGCCAGCAGCCCGAAACTAGCGGGAGGTCCGAATGAGCAGTTCTTC. The encoded protein is CASSPKLAGGPNEQFF.